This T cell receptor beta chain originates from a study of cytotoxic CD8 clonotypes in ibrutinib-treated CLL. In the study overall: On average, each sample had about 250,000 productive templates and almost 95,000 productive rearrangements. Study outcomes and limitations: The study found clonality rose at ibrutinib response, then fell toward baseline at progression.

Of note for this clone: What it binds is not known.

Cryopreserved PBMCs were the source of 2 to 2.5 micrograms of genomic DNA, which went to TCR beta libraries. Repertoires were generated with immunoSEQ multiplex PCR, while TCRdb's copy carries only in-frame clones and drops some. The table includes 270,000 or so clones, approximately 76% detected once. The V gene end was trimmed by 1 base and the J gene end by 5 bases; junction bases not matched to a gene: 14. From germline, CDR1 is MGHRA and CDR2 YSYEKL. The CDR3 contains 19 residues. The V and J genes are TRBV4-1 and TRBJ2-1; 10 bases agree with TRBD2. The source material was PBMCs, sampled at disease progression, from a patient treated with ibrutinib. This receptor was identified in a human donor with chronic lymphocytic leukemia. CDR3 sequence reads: CASSQVLGRASGSHNEQFF. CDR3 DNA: TGCGCCAGCAGCCAAGTACTCGGCCGGGCTAGCGGGAGCCACAATGAGCAGTTCTTC.